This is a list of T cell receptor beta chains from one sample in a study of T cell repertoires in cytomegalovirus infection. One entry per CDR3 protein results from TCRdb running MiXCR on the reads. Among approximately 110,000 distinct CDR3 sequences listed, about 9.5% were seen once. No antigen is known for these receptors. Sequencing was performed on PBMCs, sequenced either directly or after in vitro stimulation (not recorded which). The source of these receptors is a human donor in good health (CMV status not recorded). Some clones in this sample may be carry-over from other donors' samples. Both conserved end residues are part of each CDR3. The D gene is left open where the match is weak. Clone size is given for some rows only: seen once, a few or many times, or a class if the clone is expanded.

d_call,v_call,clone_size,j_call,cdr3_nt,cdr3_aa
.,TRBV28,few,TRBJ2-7,TGTGCCTCGAGGGGGTTCTACGAGCAGTACTTC,CASRGFYEQYF
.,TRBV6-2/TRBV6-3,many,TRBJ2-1,TGTGCCAGCAGTTACTCGAGTAGACGAAATTACAATGAGCAGTTCTTC,CASSYSSRRNYNEQFF
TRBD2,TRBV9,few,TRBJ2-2,TGTGCCAGCAGCCCGGATTTCTCGGGACTAGCGGGAGCGAACACCGGGGAGCTGTTTTTT,CASSPDFSGLAGANTGELFF
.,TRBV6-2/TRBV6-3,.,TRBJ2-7,TGTGCCAGCACCGGAGCAGGGGTCTACTCCTACGAGCAGTACTTC,CASTGAGVYSYEQYF
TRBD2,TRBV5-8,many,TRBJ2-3,TGTGCCAGCAGCTTGGAAGCGGGAGGGCCCCTTGTCACAGATACGCAGTATTTT,CASSLEAGGPLVTDTQYF
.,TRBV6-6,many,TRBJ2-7,TGTGCCAGCAGTTACAGTGACAGCTTGGGGGAGCAGTACTTC,CASSYSDSLGEQYF
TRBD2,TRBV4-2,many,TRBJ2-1,TGTGCCAGCAGCCAAGAGCTAAGGCCTAGCGGGTTCAATGAGCAGTTCTTC,CASSQELRPSGFNEQFF
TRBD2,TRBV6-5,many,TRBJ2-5,TGTGCCAGCAGTTACTTGGGACTAGCGGGAGAAGAGACCCAGTACTTC,CASSYLGLAGEETQYF
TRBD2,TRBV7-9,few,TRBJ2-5,TGTGCCAGCAGCTTAGGCTCTAGCGGGAGGGCCTTGGAGACCCAGTACTTC,CASSLGSSGRALETQYF
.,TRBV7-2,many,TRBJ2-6,TGTGCCAGCAGCTTAGCGGGAGTACGCTCTGGGGCCAACGTCCTGACTTTC,CASSLAGVRSGANVLTF
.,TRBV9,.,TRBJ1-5,TGTGCCAGCAGCGTAGATGGCAGGGGCAATCAGCCCCAGCATTTT,CASSVDGRGNQPQHF
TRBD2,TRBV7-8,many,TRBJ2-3,TGTGCCAGCAGCTTTTTACTAGCGGGGCTAGGCACAGATACGCAGTATTTT,CASSFLLAGLGTDTQYF
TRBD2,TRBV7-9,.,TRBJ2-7,TGTGCCAGCAGCTTAGTAGGTGCGGGGGTCTACGAGCAGTACTTC,CASSLVGAGVYEQYF
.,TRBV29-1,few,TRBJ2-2,TGCAGCGTTGATCTTGGAGGGAACACCGGGGAGCTGTTTTTT,CSVDLGGNTGELFF
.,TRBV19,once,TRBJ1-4,TGTGCCAGTAGTATTCCCCAGGGACCTGATGCAACTAATGAAAAACTGTTTTTT,CASSIPQGPDATNEKLFF
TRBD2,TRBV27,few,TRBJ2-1,TGTGCCAGCAGAACTAGCGGGGGCTACAATGAGCAGTTCTTC,CASRTSGGYNEQFF
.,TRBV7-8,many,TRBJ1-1,TGTGCCAGCATCCGAGGGCGCAGCTATAACACTGAAGCTTTCTTT,CASIRGRSYNTEAFF
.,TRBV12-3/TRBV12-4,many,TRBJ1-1,TGTGCCAGCAGTTTAAACGGAGGGACTGAAGCTTTCTTT,CASSLNGGTEAFF
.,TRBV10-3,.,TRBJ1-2,TGTGCCATCACCCAGTCGTCTGGGACACGAGGCTACACCTTC,CAITQSSGTRGYTF
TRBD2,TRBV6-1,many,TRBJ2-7,TGTGCCAGCAGTGAATTTGCTTTGACGGCTAGCGGGTACGAGCAGTACTTC,CASSEFALTASGYEQYF